This T cell receptor beta chain comes out of a study of blood T cell repertoires in COVID-19. Per the germline V gene, CDR1 is MNHEY and CDR2 is SMNVEV (reference sequence). The length of the CDR3 is 16 residues. Trimming took off 2 bases at V and 9 bases at J, with 20 bases between the two ends. The assay was immunoSEQ multiplex PCR, and TCRdb's table has in-frame clones only and misses some. Of approximately 80,000 clones in the sample, more than 75% are singletons; the top ten hold more than 9%. This receptor was identified in a man aged 55 to 70 with acute or convalescent COVID-19. The sample taken for sequencing was peripheral blood. This chain connects TRBV27 to TRBJ1-5; the D gene is possibly TRBD1 (6 bases). CDR3 bases: TGTGCCAGCAGTTTAGCCCCGACAGGCGCCCAGGTGCCCCAGCATTTT. Encoded protein: CASSLAPTGAQVPQHF.